This T cell receptor beta chain was profiled in a study of response to subunit inactivated influenza vaccine. Study-wide results and limits: The authors proposed limited new T cell recruitment per seasonal influenza vaccination.

The CDR3 loop spans 15 amino acids. Germline V lookup: CDR1 SGHAT, CDR2 FQNNGV. J was trimmed by 5 bases and V by 6 bases; bases with no gene match: 6. Concerning this clonotype: Its target is unknown.

TCRdb reprocessed the RT-PCR reads with MiXCR, giving one entry per CDR3 protein. Among about 780,000 distinct CDR3 sequences listed, around 20% were seen once. The sequence was collected from a middle-aged man who received an inactivated influenza vaccine. The chain uses TRBV11-2 and TRBJ2-1, with 11 bases identical to TRBD2. Sequencing used PBMCs from blood, obtained around 5 days after vaccination. The CDR3 coding sequence is TGTGCCAGCAGAACACCGGGACTAGCGGACAATGAGCAGTTCTTC. Translating gives CASRTPGLADNEQFF. The full variable domain, with the rest looked up from reference TRBV11-2 and TRBJ2-1, is EAGVAQSPRYKIIEKRQSVAFWCNPISGHATLYWYQQILGQGPKLLIQFQNNGVVDDSQLPKDRFSAERLKGVDSTLKIQPAKLEDSAVYLCASRTPGLADNEQFFGPGTRLTVL.